The 11 T cell receptor beta chains reported below all come from one sample, sequenced in a study of CD8 T cells in Susac syndrome (dated by TCRdb to about 2019). The method was the immunoSEQ multiplex PCR assay. RNA was extracted with the RNeasy kit and roughly 0.45 to 1 ug was reverse transcribed using random hexamers. The public sequencing data were trimmed at Q25 with fastp and processed into clonotypes with MiXCR by TCRdb, which kept only in-frame beta chains. Rows with one shared CDR3 protein collapse into an entry with the most common genes and DNA. The sample profile shows around 170,000 distinct CDR3 sequences; 95% of them were found once. Around 0.16% of the sample belongs to the ten largest clones. Material for sequencing was CD8+ T cells from PBMCs. All receptors come from a human donor with Susac syndrome.

The chain recombines TRBV5-6 with TRBJ2-7; 10 nucleotides match TRBD1. Germline assignment: CDR1 SGHDT and CDR2 YYEEEE. Unmatched junction bases numbered 7, after V lost 4 bases and J lost 3 bases. The CDR3 is 15 residues long. The CDR3 loop is CASSLMGQGIYEQYF. In DNA form, the CDR3 reads TGTGCCAGCAGCCTAATGGGACAGGGGATCTACGAGCAGTACTTC.

The rearrangement joins TRBV20-1 to TRBJ2-1; TRBD1 matches at 10 bases. The CDR3 runs 16 residues. The germline CDR1 and CDR2 sequences are DFQATT and SNEGSKA (reference sequence). V lost 0 bases and J lost 8; bases outside the gene matches: 10. CDR3 nucleotides: TGCAGTGCTAGAGAACCGCGCGGACAGGGGGTCGATGAGCAGTTCTTC. Translation gives CSAREPRGQGVDEQFF.

The genes are TRBV10-2 and TRBJ1-1; D gene unclear. The V gene lost 7 bases and the J gene lost 3 bases, with 15 bases spanning the gap. This CDR3 has 14 residues. Germline V gives CDR1 WSHSY, CDR2 SAAADI. The CDR3 nucleotides read TGCGCCAGCAACACCATGCCGGTGGACACTGAAGCTTTCTTT. Translated, it gives CASNTMPVDTEAFF.

This clonotype was seen only once. The chain couples TRBV5-4 to TRBJ2-3; 12 bases agree with TRBD2. The CDR3 is made up of 15 amino acids. Germline V gene data show CDR1 as SGHNT and CDR2 as YYREEE (reference sequence). V shed 5 bases, J shed 1 base, and the junction held 2 bases outside the gene matches. The CDR3 coding sequence is TGTGCCAGCAGTCCTAGCGGGGGGGGCACAGATACGCAGTATTTT. Amino acids: CASSPSGGGTDTQYF.

The chain links TRBV13 to TRBJ2-1; 9 nucleotides line up with TRBD1. V trimming: 5 bases; J trimming: 4 bases; junction bases outside the gene matches: 6. The CDR3 totals 15 residues. Germline lookup yields CDR1 PRHDT and CDR2 FYEKMQ (reference sequence). The CDR3 loop is CASSDGDRAYNEQFF. The CDR3 DNA reads TGTGCCAGCAGCGACGGGGACAGGGCTTACAATGAGCAGTTCTTC.

This clonotype was seen once. This chain connects TRBV6-5 to TRBJ1-5, with TRBD1 as a possible D gene (5 bases). Trimming took off 8 bases at V and 0 bases at J, with 14 bases between the two ends. The CDR3 has 15 amino acids. The germline gives CDR1 MNHEY, CDR2 SVGAGI. CDR3 region: CASLRAYYSNQPQHF. CDR3 bases: TGTGCCAGCCTCAGGGCATATTATAGCAATCAGCCCCAGCATTTT.

The chain employs TRBV2 and TRBJ2-1, with 8 bases matching TRBD2. CDR3 length: 15 residues. Trimming at V came to 5 bases and at J to 9 bases, leaving 12 bases not matched to a gene. CDR1 and CDR2 (germline): SNHLY, FYNNEI. CDR3: CASSKPSGSVSEQFF. The CDR3 nucleotides read TGTGCCAGCAGTAAACCTAGCGGGTCAGTCAGTGAGCAGTTCTTC.

V usage is TRBV12-3 or TRBV12-4 and J usage is TRBJ1-2; possible D gene TRBD1, 5 bases. The CDR3 is 14 amino acids. Trimming pared 2 bases from V and 8 bases from J, leaving 15 bases between. This CDR3 is CASSLQQGMRGYTF. The DNA of the CDR3 is TGTGCCAGCAGTTTACAGCAGGGAATGCGCGGCTACACCTTC.

This sequence joins TRBV10-3 and TRBJ1-3; D ambiguous. CDR1 and CDR2 from the germline V gene are ENHRY and SYGVKD. This CDR3 has 15 residues. The V and J ends lost 0 bases and 2 bases respectively, with 8 bases between them. DNA of the CDR3: TGTGCCATCAGTGAGTCAGTGAAGGCTGGAAACACCATATATTTT. Amino acid sequence: CAISESVKAGNTIYF.

The V call is TRBV11-2, the J call TRBJ1-5; D ambiguous. Germline V gene sequence: CDR1 SGHAT, CDR2 FQNNGV. This CDR3 has 15 amino acids. Trimming took 0 bases from V and 1 from J, leaving 7 bases between them. CDR3 bases: TGTGCCAGCAGCTTAGAAGCAGCGAGCAATCAGCCCCAGCATTTT. Its translation is CASSLEAASNQPQHF. The full variable domain, completed using reference TRBV11-2 and TRBJ1-5, is EAGVAQSPRYKIIEKRQSVAFWCNPISGHATLYWYQQILGQGPKLLIQFQNNGVVDDSQLPKDRFSAERLKGVDSTLKIQPAKLEDSAVYLCASSLEAASNQPQHFGDGTRLSIL.

The chain links TRBV5-8 to TRBJ1-5; 7 nucleotides agree with TRBD1. The CDR3 covers 17 residues. Looked up from germline, CDR1 is SGHTS and CDR2 is YDEGEE. Trimming took 5 bases from V and 3 from J; bases not matched to a gene: 14. The CDR3 sequence is CASSFRFTGAYNQPQHF. Written as DNA, the CDR3 is TGTGCCAGCAGTTTCAGATTCACAGGGGCCTACAATCAGCCCCAGCATTTT. The full variable domain, completed using reference TRBV5-8 and TRBJ1-5, is EAGVTQSPTHLIKTRGQQATLRCSPISGHTSVYWYQQALGLGLQFLLWYDEGEERNRGNFPPRFSGRQFPNYSSELNVNALELEDSALYLCASSFRFTGAYNQPQHFGDGTRLSIL.